One TCR beta chain is described in this entry. A junction boundary mismatches the germline segment, possibly from a read error. Germline DNA was extracted alongside blood RNA, which was obtained from unsorted whole blood. The study enrolled treatment-naive patients with chronic HBV infection. This entry comes from a study of tumor-infiltrating lymphocytes in primary liver carcinoma. A constant-region primer primed TCR beta cDNA synthesis from roughly 510 ng of total RNA. Employing slightly modified ARM-PCR, three nested multiplex PCR rounds were run, and these gave rise to the TCR beta libraries. Forward primers for TRBV1-TRBV30 and a C-beta reverse primer served the first two PCR rounds, at roughly 10 cycles each. TCRdb re-derived calls from the multiplex PCR reads in MiXCR, one entry per CDR3 protein. The sample records about 300,000 distinct CDR3 sequences, approximately 60% being singletons. The CDR3 consists of 16 residues. In germline, CDR1 is SGHDN, CDR2 FVKESK.

The chain carries TRBV14 and TRBJ2-5; possible D gene TRBD1, 6 bases. The TCR originated in a middle-aged man with primary liver carcinoma and hepatitis B virus infection. The sequencing sample was made of peripheral blood. CDR3 nucleotides: TGTGCCAGTAGCCACGCAGGGACACCAATCCAAGAGACCCAGTACTTC. Its translation: CASSHAGTPIQETQYF.